The 2 T cell receptor beta chains given below trace back to one sample, sequenced in a study of PD-1 blockade in classical Hodgkin lymphoma. Assay used: immunoSEQ multiplex PCR; TCRdb lists only in-frame clones, some missing. Altogether roughly 20,000 clones are present, 80% to 90% being singletons, with the ten largest covering around 12%. Brentuximab vedotin exposure varied, and every patient relapsed after autologous stem cell transplantation. The sample in question was peripheral blood mononuclear cells (PBMCs), obtained before the second cycle of nivolumab. The receptors come from a human donor with classical Hodgkin lymphoma.

The chain links TRBV5-1 to TRBJ2-3; 9 bases are a match to TRBD2. V lost 6 bases to trimming and J lost 2 bases; unmatched junction nucleotides: 7. CDR1 and CDR2 from the germline V gene are SGHRS and YFSETQ. The CDR3 is made up of 15 amino acids. The DNA of the CDR3 is TGCGCCAGCACCACTAGCGGGCTTCTCACAGATACGCAGTATTTT. It codes for CASTTSGLLTDTQYF.

The chain uses TRBV7-8 and TRBJ1-1; D is undetermined. V was shortened by 5 bases and J by 7 bases, with 14 bases between the two germline ends. This CDR3 has 13 residues. Germline CDR1 SGHVS, CDR2 FQNEAQ. The CDR3 spells CASSRGAGFEAFF. The CDR3 region has the DNA TGTGCCAGCAGCCGAGGCGCGGGATTTGAAGCTTTCTTT.